This T cell receptor (beta chain) was sequenced during a study of blood T cell repertoires in COVID-19. V lost 7 bases to trimming and J lost 2 bases; unmatched junction nucleotides: 5. CDR1 SQVTM and CDR2 ANQGSEA come from the germline V gene. This CDR3 contains 13 residues. Some clones are missing from TCRdb's copy, which holds only in-frame ones; the method was immunoSEQ multiplex PCR. The sample yields roughly 180,000 clones, roughly four fifths seen once. The source material was PBMCs or T cells enriched from blood (not recorded which). This chain links TRBV29-1 with TRBJ1-1; 9 bases match TRBD1. This clonotype was obtained from a man aged 50-60 years who had recovered from COVID-19. The CDR3 spells CSARDRVNTEAFF. The CDR3 DNA reads as TGCAGCGCCAGGGACAGGGTTAACACTGAAGCTTTCTTT.